This passage covers 26 T cell receptor beta chains from one sample sequenced in a study of T cell changes during pregnancy in multiple sclerosis. The table came from immunoSEQ multiplex PCR; TCRdb's copy has only in-frame clones and leaves some out. There are about 80,000 clones in the sample; just over 90% occur only once, and approximately 1.4% lies in the top ten. Here the sequenced sample was peripheral blood, taken before pregnancy. The receptors come from a female donor with multiple sclerosis, enrolled in a pregnancy study.

The chain recombines TRBV19 with TRBJ1-2, with 10 nucleotides matching TRBD1. Germline assignment: CDR1 LNHDA and CDR2 SQIVND (reference sequence). V was pared by 6 bases and J by 8 bases, with 9 bases of the junction left unmatched. The CDR3 consists of 14 residues. Here the CDR3 reads CASSRTGQGSGYTF. The CDR3 nucleotides read TGTGCCAGTAGCCGAACGGGACAGGGGAGCGGCTACACCTTC.

The chain combines TRBV19 with TRBJ2-3, with TRBD2 matching 8 bases. Germline V CDR1 and CDR2: LNHDA, SQIVND (reference sequence). With V trimmed by 1 base and J by 6 bases, 3 bases remained unmatched. This CDR3 spans 14 amino acids. In nucleotides, the CDR3 is TGTGCCAGTAGTATAGCGGGGGGGCTGGATACGCAGTATTTT. Its protein is CASSIAGGLDTQYF.

The rearrangement joins TRBV7-4 to TRBJ2-3; TRBD2 aligns across 10 bases. The V gene end was trimmed by 1 base and the J gene end by 4 bases; junction bases not matched to a gene: 8. The CDR3 extends over 17 amino acids. Per germline, CDR1 SGHVT and CDR2 SQSDAQ. CDR3 region: CASSLVASGGIADTQYF. CDR3 in DNA: TGTGCCAGCAGCTTAGTTGCTAGCGGGGGTATCGCAGATACGCAGTATTTT.

The chain carries TRBV7-9 and TRBJ1-3, with TRBD1 identical over 8 bases. Germline loops: CDR1 SEHNR, CDR2 FQNEAQ (reference sequence). This CDR3 spans 16 amino acids. The V and J ends lost 4 bases and 7 bases, in that order; junction bases with no gene match: 12. CDR3 in amino acids: CASSSRTGSSHNTIYF. The CDR3 DNA sequence: TGTGCCAGCAGCTCCCGGACAGGGAGTTCGCACAACACCATATATTTT.

This sequence joins TRBV5-1 and TRBJ1-2, with unresolved D. CDR3 size: 17 residues. In germline, CDR1 is SGHRS, CDR2 YFSETQ. V was shortened by 3 bases and J by 2 bases, with 20 bases between the two germline ends. CDR3 bases: TGCGCCAGCAGCTCGAAGGCGAACAGCAGCGGAAACTATGGCTACACCTTC. It is translated as CASSSKANSSGNYGYTF.

The chain joins TRBV7-3 to TRBJ1-6, with D possibly TRBD1 on 5 matching bases. Germline values: CDR1 SGHTA, CDR2 FQGTGA. This CDR3 contains 15 residues. Trimming took off 2 bases at V and 6 bases at J, with 11 bases between the two ends. The CDR3 protein is CASSLRGDPNSPLHF. CDR3 nucleotide sequence: TGTGCCAGCAGCTTACGGGGGGACCCTAATTCACCCCTCCACTTT.

This chain joins TRBV4-2 and TRBJ2-1; 10 nucleotides match TRBD2. Trimming removed 8 bases from V and 0 bases from J; junction bases left unmatched: 10. The CDR3 extends over 17 amino acids. The germline CDR1 and CDR2 sequences are LGHNA and YNFKEQ. As DNA, the CDR3 is TGTGCCAGCGGGCTAGCGGGGGTCGGGAGCTCCTACAATGAGCAGTTCTTC. It encodes CASGLAGVGSSYNEQFF.

V and J are TRBV15 and TRBJ1-5; 8 bases are a match to TRBD1. The length of the CDR3 is 15 residues. Germline CDR1 is LNHNV and CDR2 is YYDKDF (reference sequence). V shed 5 bases, J shed 4 bases, and the junction held 7 bases outside the gene matches. Written as DNA, the CDR3 is TGTGCCACCAGCGCCAGACAGGGGCTGAATCAGCCCCAGCATTTT. Its translation is CATSARQGLNQPQHF.

The V call is TRBV5-6, the J call TRBJ1-1; D remains ambiguous. CDR1 and CDR2 (germline): SGHDT, YYEEEE. The CDR3 has 15 residues. The V and J ends lost 4 bases and 1 base respectively, with 14 bases between them. CDR3: CASSAAPGANTEAFF. In DNA form, the CDR3 reads TGTGCCAGCAGCGCGGCGCCGGGAGCGAACACTGAAGCTTTCTTT.

The V gene is TRBV15, the J gene TRBJ1-2; 7 bases are shared with TRBD1. Germline CDR1 LNHNV, CDR2 YYDKDF (reference sequence). With 7 bases clipped from V and 3 bases from J, the junction kept 8 bases outside the gene matches. The CDR3 is 14 amino acids. In nucleotides, the CDR3 is TGTGCCACCACCCGGGAGGGGGCGGACTATGGCTACACCTTC. Translation: CATTREGADYGYTF.

The V gene is TRBV7-9, the J gene TRBJ1-2, with D tentatively TRBD1 (5 bases). Germline V gives CDR1 SEHNR, CDR2 FQNEAQ (reference sequence). The CDR3 totals 13 residues. The V end lost 1 base, the J end lost 2 bases, and 5 bases lay between the germline ends. CDR3 protein: CASSLEGNYGYTF. CDR3 bases: TGTGCCAGCAGCTTAGAGGGGAACTATGGCTACACCTTC.

The rearrangement uses TRBV13 and TRBJ1-3, with a weak D call TRBD1 (6 bases). This CDR3 contains 14 residues. The germline gives CDR1 PRHDT, CDR2 FYEKMQ (reference sequence). Trimming took off 6 bases at V and 4 bases at J, with 13 bases between the two ends. The chain's CDR3 is CASSESQGGNTIYF. CDR3 bases: TGTGCCAGCAGTGAGAGCCAGGGGGGAAACACCATATATTTT.

This chain links TRBV7-6 with TRBJ2-7; 13 positions match TRBD2. The germline gives CDR1 SGHVS, CDR2 FNYEAQ. This CDR3 contains 15 residues. V lost 3 bases and J lost 6; bases outside the gene matches: 5. The CDR3 spells CASSFGTSGEGEQYF. Written as DNA, the CDR3 is TGTGCCAGCAGCTTTGGGACTAGCGGGGAGGGCGAGCAGTACTTC.

V and J are TRBV2 and TRBJ1-5; no clear D. V was clipped by 0 bases and J by 4 bases, with 10 bases between them. Germline CDR1 reads SNHLY; CDR2 reads FYNNEI. The CDR3 totals 15 residues. CDR3 bases: TGTGCCAGCAGTGAAGCGCTCGGGGTAAATCAGCCCCAGCATTTT. It specifies CASSEALGVNQPQHF.

The chain combines TRBV9 with TRBJ1-1; D perhaps matches TRBD1 (5 bases). V was clipped by 3 bases and J by 3 bases, with 15 bases between them. This CDR3 spans 15 amino acids. Germline CDR1 is SGDLS and CDR2 is YYNGEE. The CDR3 loop reads CASSATGTAYTEAFF. The CDR3, as DNA: TGTGCCAGCAGCGCCACCGGGACTGCCTACACTGAAGCTTTCTTT. The full variable domain, completed using reference TRBV9 and TRBJ1-1, is DSGVTQTPKHLITATGQRVTLRCSPRSGDLSVYWYQQSLDQGLQFLIQYYNGEERAKGNILERFSAQQFPDLHSELNLSSLELGDSALYFCASSATGTAYTEAFFGQGTRLTVV.

The J gene is TRBJ1-2, the V gene TRBV27; D gene ambiguous. Trimming cost V 3 bases and J 4 bases, with 15 bases left between them. The germline V gene encodes CDR1 MNHEY and CDR2 SMNVEV (reference sequence). This CDR3 spans 15 amino acids. CDR3 loop: CASSFVPGDGYGYTF. The CDR3 DNA is TGTGCCAGCAGTTTCGTTCCGGGTGACGGCTATGGCTACACCTTC.

The chain links TRBV25-1 to TRBJ2-1, with D hard to call. CDR1 and CDR2 (germline): MGHDK, SYGVNS. This CDR3 region has 10 residues. Trimming left V 8 bases short and J 9 bases short, with 8 bases between. The CDR3 is CASWAGEQFF. The CDR3 nucleotides read TGTGCCAGCTGGGCTGGTGAGCAGTTCTTC.

This sequence joins TRBV4-1 and TRBJ2-7; D perhaps matches TRBD2 (5 bases). Trimming shortened V by 3 bases and J by 2 bases, and 11 bases separated the two germline ends. Germline lookup yields CDR1 MGHRA and CDR2 YSYEKL. The CDR3 runs 14 residues. Written as DNA, the CDR3 is TGCGCCAGCAGCCAGACACGGGGAGCCTACGAGCAGTACTTC. It yields the protein CASSQTRGAYEQYF.

This chain joins TRBV7-8 and TRBJ1-2; D perhaps matches TRBD1 (5 bases). CDR1 is SGHVS and CDR2 is FQNEAQ in the germline V gene. This CDR3 contains 12 residues. V gave up 6 bases and J gave up 8 bases, with 13 bases separating them. The CDR3 sequence: CASSKQARGYTF. DNA of the CDR3: TGTGCCAGCAGTAAACAGGCCCGCGGCTACACCTTC.

This chain connects TRBV6-1 to TRBJ1-2; perhaps TRBD1 as D (6 bases). The germline V gene has CDR1 MNHNS and CDR2 SASEGT. This CDR3 contains 14 residues. V lost 3 bases and J 3 bases, leaving 11 bases between the germline ends. The CDR3 loop reads CASSEGADHYGYTF. The DNA for the CDR3 is TGTGCCAGCAGTGAGGGGGCAGACCACTATGGCTACACCTTC.

The rearrangement uses TRBV5-1 and TRBJ2-7, with TRBD2 as a possible D gene (7 bases). CDR1 SGHRS and CDR2 YFSETQ come from the germline V gene. This CDR3 has 15 residues. The V end lost 4 bases, the J end lost 5 bases, and 19 bases lay between the germline ends. The CDR3 DNA follows: TGCGCCAGCAGCCCGTTGGGGGGGGGCCGGGACGAGCAGTACTTC. It specifies CASSPLGGGRDEQYF.

This chain joins TRBV11-1 and TRBJ1-1; no firm D call. Germline-derived CDR1 and CDR2 are SGHAT and FQDESV (reference sequence). The CDR3 contains 15 residues. The V end was cut by 5 bases, the J end by 3 bases, with 16 bases between. The CDR3 nucleotides read TGTGCCAGCAGCGGGATTGAAAGGGAGTACACTGAAGCTTTCTTT. It specifies CASSGIEREYTEAFF.

This chain joins TRBV25-1 and TRBJ2-1; 9 nucleotides agree with TRBD2. CDR3 length equals 14 residues. V lost 3 bases to trimming and J lost 5 bases; unmatched junction nucleotides: 2. Germline CDR1 reads MGHDK; CDR2 reads SYGVNS. CDR3 residues: CASSELAGNNEQFF. The DNA of the CDR3 is TGTGCCAGCAGTGAGCTAGCGGGGAACAATGAGCAGTTCTTC.

The V and J genes are TRBV5-6 and TRBJ2-7; 13 nucleotides align to TRBD2. V lost 0 bases to trimming and J lost 3 bases; unmatched junction nucleotides: 0. Germline V gives CDR1 SGHDT, CDR2 YYEEEE. This CDR3 has 15 residues. CDR3 sequence: CASSLGTSGGYEQYF. DNA of the CDR3: TGTGCCAGCAGCTTGGGGACTAGCGGGGGCTACGAGCAGTACTTC.

The V gene is TRBV7-9, the J gene TRBJ2-7; 8 bases line up with TRBD1. With V trimmed by 4 bases and J by 6 bases, 5 bases remained unmatched. The germline V gene has CDR1 SEHNR and CDR2 FQNEAQ (reference sequence). This CDR3 spans 13 amino acids. In DNA form, the CDR3 reads TGTGCCAGCAGCTCCGCAGGGGGCGGCGAGCAGTACTTC. Protein product: CASSSAGGGEQYF.

The V and J genes are TRBV18 and TRBJ1-1; weak D call: TRBD1 (6 bases). Trimming removed 6 bases at V and 0 bases at J, with 11 bases between. The CDR3 is 14 residues long. Germline CDR1 is KGHSH and CDR2 is LQKENI. CDR3 sequence: CASSLGQMNTEAFF. CDR3 in DNA: TGTGCCAGCTCCCTTGGACAGATGAACACTGAAGCTTTCTTT.